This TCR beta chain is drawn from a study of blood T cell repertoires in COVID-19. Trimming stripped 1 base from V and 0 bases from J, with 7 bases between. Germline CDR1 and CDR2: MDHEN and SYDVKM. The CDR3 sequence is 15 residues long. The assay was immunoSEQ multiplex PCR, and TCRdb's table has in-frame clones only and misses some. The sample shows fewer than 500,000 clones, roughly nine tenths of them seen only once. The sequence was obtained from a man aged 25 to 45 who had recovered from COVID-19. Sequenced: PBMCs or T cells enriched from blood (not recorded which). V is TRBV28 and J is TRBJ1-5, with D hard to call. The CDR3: CASSLSGYSNQPQHF. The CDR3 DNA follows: TGTGCCAGCAGTTTATCCGGGTATAGCAATCAGCCCCAGCATTTT.